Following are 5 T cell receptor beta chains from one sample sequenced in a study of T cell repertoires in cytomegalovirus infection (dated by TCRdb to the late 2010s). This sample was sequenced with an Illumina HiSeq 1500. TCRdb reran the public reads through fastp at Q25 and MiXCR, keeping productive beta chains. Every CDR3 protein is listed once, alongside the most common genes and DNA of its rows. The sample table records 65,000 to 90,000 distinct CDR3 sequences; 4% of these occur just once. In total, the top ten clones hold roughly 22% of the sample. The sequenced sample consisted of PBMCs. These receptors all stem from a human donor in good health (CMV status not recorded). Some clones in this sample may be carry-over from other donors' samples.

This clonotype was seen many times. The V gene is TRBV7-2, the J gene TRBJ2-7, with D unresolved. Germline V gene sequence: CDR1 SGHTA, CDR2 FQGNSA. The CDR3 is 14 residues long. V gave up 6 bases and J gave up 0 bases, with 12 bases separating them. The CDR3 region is CASSFSTDSYEQYF. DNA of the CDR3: TGTGCCAGCAGTTTTAGCACAGACTCCTACGAGCAGTACTTC.

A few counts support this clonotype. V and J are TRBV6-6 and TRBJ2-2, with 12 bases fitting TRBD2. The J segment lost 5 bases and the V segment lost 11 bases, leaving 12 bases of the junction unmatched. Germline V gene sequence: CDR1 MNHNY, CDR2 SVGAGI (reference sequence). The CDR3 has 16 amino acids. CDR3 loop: CAGRTSGKGGTGELFF. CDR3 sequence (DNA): TGTGCCGGCCGGACTAGCGGGAAGGGGGGTACCGGGGAGCTGTTTTTT.

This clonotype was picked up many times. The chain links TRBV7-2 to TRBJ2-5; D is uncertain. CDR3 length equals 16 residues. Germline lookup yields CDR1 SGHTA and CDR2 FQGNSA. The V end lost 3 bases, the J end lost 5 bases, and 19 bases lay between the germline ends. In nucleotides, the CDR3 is TGTGCCAGCAGCTTCAAGTCGGGTGCGGCATATGAGACCCAGTACTTC. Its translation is CASSFKSGAAYETQYF.

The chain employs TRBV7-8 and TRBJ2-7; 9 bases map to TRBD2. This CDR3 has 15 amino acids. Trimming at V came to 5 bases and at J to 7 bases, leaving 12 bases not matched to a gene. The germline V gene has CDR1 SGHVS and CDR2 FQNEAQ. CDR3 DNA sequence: TGTGCCAGCAGCCCCCCTGCGGGAGGGGTGAGGGAGCAGTACTTC. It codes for CASSPPAGGVREQYF.

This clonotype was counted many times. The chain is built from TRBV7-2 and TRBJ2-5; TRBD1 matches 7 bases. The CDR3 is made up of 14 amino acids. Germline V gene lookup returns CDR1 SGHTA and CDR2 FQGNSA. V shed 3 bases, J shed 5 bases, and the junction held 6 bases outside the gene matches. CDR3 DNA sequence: TGTGCCAGCAGCTTCGACAGGGCCTTGGAGACCCAGTACTTC. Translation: CASSFDRALETQYF.